These 5 T cell receptor beta chains were sequenced from one sample in a study of shared clonotypes between healthy human individuals. Clones were sequenced by immunoSEQ multiplex PCR, and TCRdb holds only the in-frame ones, with some missing. The sample records around 1.4 million clones, roughly 98.5% being singletons. Sequencing used naive CD4+ T cells sorted from blood. Subset of the sample: CD45RA+ positively selected. The source is a man aged 25 to 45 in good health.

V is TRBV5-6 and J is TRBJ1-2; D is undetermined. Between the trimmed V and J ends, which lost 1 base and 0 bases, there was a span of 13 bases. The length of the CDR3 is 16 residues. Germline CDR1 and CDR2: SGHDT and YYEEEE. In DNA form, the CDR3 reads TGTGCCAGCAGCTTGTACGGATCCGAAGCTAACTATGGCTACACCTTC. The encoded protein is CASSLYGSEANYGYTF.

The rearrangement uses TRBV5-5 and TRBJ2-7; D is unclear. Per germline, CDR1 SGHKS and CDR2 YYEKEE (reference sequence). The ends were cut back, 4 bases at V and 2 bases at J, with 10 bases in the middle. CDR3 size: 13 residues. The CDR3, as DNA: TGTGCCAGCAGCCAAGGCAGCCCCTACGAGCAGTACTTC. Translated, it gives CASSQGSPYEQYF.

The chain uses TRBV2 and TRBJ2-6; maybe TRBD1 (6 bases). The V and J ends lost 7 bases and 1 base respectively, with 26 bases between them. This CDR3 is 20 amino acids long. Germline lookup yields CDR1 SNHLY and CDR2 FYNNEI. The chain's CDR3 is CASTLYSGTWRTSGANVLTF. As DNA, the CDR3 is TGTGCCAGCACCCTATACTCCGGGACATGGCGAACTTCTGGGGCCAACGTCCTGACTTTC. Full variable domain (missing parts from reference TRBV2 and TRBJ2-6): EPEVTQTPSHQVTQMGQEVILRCVPISNHLYFYWYRQILGQKVEFLVSFYNNEISEKSEIFDDQFSVERPDGSNFTLKIRSTKLEDSAMYFCASTLYSGTWRTSGANVLTFGAGSRLTVL.

The rearrangement links TRBV5-1 to TRBJ1-5; D possibly corresponds to TRBD1 (6 bases). This CDR3 is 15 amino acids long. V was shortened by 4 bases and J by 5 bases, with 16 bases between the two germline ends. Germline assignment: CDR1 SGHRS and CDR2 YFSETQ. CDR3 sequence: CASSLGFGQYQPQHF. The CDR3 region has the DNA TGCGCCAGCAGCCTAGGCTTCGGACAGTATCAGCCCCAGCATTTT. Full variable domain (missing parts from reference TRBV5-1 and TRBJ1-5): KAGVTQTPRYLIKTRGQQVTLSCSPISGHRSVSWYQQTPGQGLQFLFEYFSETQRNKGNFPGRFSGRQFSNSRSEMNVSTLELGDSALYLCASSLGFGQYQPQHFGDGTRLSIL.

The V call is TRBV28, the J call TRBJ2-7; 9 bases are a match to TRBD2. Germline V gene lookup returns CDR1 MDHEN and CDR2 SYDVKM. J was trimmed by 4 bases and V by 9 bases; bases with no gene match: 16. The CDR3 is made up of 16 amino acids. Written as DNA, the CDR3 is TGTGCCAGTCCACCGTCCGCTAGCGGGACATGGTACGAGCAGTACTTC. Protein: CASPPSASGTWYEQYF.